What follows are 9 T cell receptor beta chains derived from one specimen sequenced in a study of human T cells and chemical hapten exposure. Total RNA extraction was carried out from unfractionated whole blood. TCRdb analysed the 5' RACE reads with MiXCR anew, one entry per CDR3 protein. The sample lists around 82,000 distinct CDR3 sequences; more than 7.5% were seen once. The receptors shown here come from a male donor in good health.

This clonotype was found a few times. The J gene is TRBJ2-7, the V gene TRBV6-5; 7 nucleotides line up with TRBD2. With 5 bases clipped from V and 5 bases from J, the junction kept 9 bases outside the gene matches. Germline V lookup: CDR1 MNHEY, CDR2 SVGAGI. The CDR3 is made up of 14 amino acids. CDR3 amino acids: CASSLRGGRDEQYF. The CDR3 bases are TGTGCCAGCAGTCTGCGGGGAGGGAGGGACGAGCAGTACTTC.

This clonotype was counted only a few times. The chain has TRBV29-1 and TRBJ2-7, with TRBD2 identical over 16 bases. CDR1 and CDR2 from the germline V gene are SQVTM and ANQGSEA. The CDR3 extends over 15 amino acids. V dropped 7 bases and J dropped 0; count of bases not matched to a gene: 3. CDR3 nucleotides: TGCAGCGCGGGACTAGCGGGGGGGCCCTCCTACGAGCAGTACTTC. Amino acids: CSAGLAGGPSYEQYF.

The chain links TRBV4-1 to TRBJ2-2, with D maybe TRBD1 (5 bases). Germline V CDR1 and CDR2: MGHRA, YSYEKL. This CDR3 is 17 amino acids long. V lost 1 base and J lost 4, with 16 bases in between. CDR3 in amino acids: CASSQGRQGWSTGELFF. The CDR3 nucleotides read TGCGCCAGCAGCCAAGGACGGCAGGGATGGAGCACCGGGGAGCTGTTTTTT.

This chain uses TRBV7-9 with TRBJ2-1; 7 bases fit TRBD1. The CDR3 is 16 amino acids. CDR1 is SEHNR and CDR2 is FQNEAQ in the germline V gene (reference sequence). Trimming removed 5 bases from V and 3 bases from J; junction bases left unmatched: 10. CDR3 DNA: TGTGCCAGCAGCCCCGTGACAGGGATTGGCTACAATGAGCAGTTCTTC. Its translation is CASSPVTGIGYNEQFF.

This clonotype was seen more than once but under ten times. This chain connects TRBV5-6 to TRBJ2-5, with 10 bases lining up with TRBD1. This CDR3 comprises 16 residues. Unmatched junction bases numbered 8, after V lost 4 bases and J lost 2 bases. Germline V CDR1 and CDR2: SGHDT, YYEEEE. In DNA form, the CDR3 reads TGTGCCAGCAGCCAAGGACAGGGGGGGTCTCAAGAGACCCAGTACTTC. Translating it yields CASSQGQGGSQETQYF.

This clonotype was recorded a few times. The genes are TRBV7-2 and TRBJ2-1; 14 bases fit TRBD2. Germline V gives CDR1 SGHTA, CDR2 FQGNSA. The CDR3 is 18 residues long. V shed 6 bases, J shed 0 bases, and the junction held 7 bases outside the gene matches. The CDR3 bases are TGTGCCAGCAGAACCGGGACTAGCGGGGGAAGCTCCTACAATGAGCAGTTCTTC. As protein: CASRTGTSGGSSYNEQFF.

V usage is TRBV7-9 and J usage is TRBJ1-6; D is ambiguous. Germline-derived CDR1 and CDR2 are SEHNR and FQNEAQ (reference sequence). The CDR3 contains 12 residues. V lost 1 base, J lost 7 bases, and 2 bases lay in between. The chain's CDR3 is CASSLENSPLHF. CDR3 DNA sequence: TGTGCCAGCAGCTTAGAAAATTCACCCCTCCACTTT.

Written as DNA, the CDR3 is TGTGCCAGTAGTATAGCCCACCCTCAGGCTTACTCCTACGAGCAGTACTTC. Residues: CASSIAHPQAYSYEQYF. The genes are TRBV19 and TRBJ2-7; D unresolved. V lost 1 base and J 0 bases, leaving 16 bases between the germline ends. Per germline, CDR1 LNHDA and CDR2 SQIVND (reference sequence). CDR3 length: 17 amino acids.

There are many counts of this clonotype. CDR3 residues: CSARDQGRGLTHF. The DNA of the CDR3 is TGCAGTGCTAGAGATCAGGGGAGGGGTTTAACCCACTTT. This rearrangement joins TRBV20-1 to TRBJ1-6; tentatively, D is TRBD1 (6 bases). V was clipped by 0 bases and J by 18 bases, with 18 bases between them. This CDR3 is 13 amino acids long. The germline V gene has CDR1 DFQATT and CDR2 SNEGSKA (reference sequence).